A few counts support the clone carrying this TCR beta chain. Germline V gene lookup returns CDR1 SGHKS and CDR2 YYEKEE (reference sequence). Trimming took off 3 bases at V and 3 bases at J, with 15 bases between the two ends. The CDR3 length is 15 residues. This entry comes from a study of T cell changes during pregnancy in multiple sclerosis. TCRdb's table, derived via immunoSEQ multiplex PCR, lists solely in-frame clones and lacks some. The repertoire consists of fewer than 55,000 clones, with 90% occurring once and the leading ten covering 5.1%. The source was peripheral blood, collected after pregnancy. The chain links TRBV5-5 to TRBJ1-1, with no clear D. The receptor was isolated from a female donor in good health, enrolled as a control in a pregnancy study. CDR3 DNA sequence: TGTGCCAGCAGCTGGCTAAATCGGGGTCACACTGAAGCTTTCTTT. This codes for CASSWLNRGHTEAFF.